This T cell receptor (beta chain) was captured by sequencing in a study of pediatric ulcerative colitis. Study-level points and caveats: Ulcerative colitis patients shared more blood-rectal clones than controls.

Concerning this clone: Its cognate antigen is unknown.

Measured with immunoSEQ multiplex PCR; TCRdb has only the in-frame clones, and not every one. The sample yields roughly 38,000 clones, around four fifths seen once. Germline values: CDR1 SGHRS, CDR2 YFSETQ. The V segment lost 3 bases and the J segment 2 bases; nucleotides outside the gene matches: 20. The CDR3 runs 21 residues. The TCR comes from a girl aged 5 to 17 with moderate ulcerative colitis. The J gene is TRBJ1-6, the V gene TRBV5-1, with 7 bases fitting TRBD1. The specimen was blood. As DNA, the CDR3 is TGCGCCAGCAGCTGTGCTGCGAGGGGGACAGCCCTCCCAGCCTATAATTCACCCCTCCACTTT. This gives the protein CASSCAARGTALPAYNSPLHF.